The 8 T cell receptor beta chains given below trace back to one sample, sequenced in a study of cytomegalovirus exposure and HLA in healthy donors. PCR primers comprised 60 Vbeta and 13 Jbeta primers. TCRdb's copy holds only in-frame clones and misses some; the assay was immunoSEQ multiplex PCR. The sample includes some 110,000 clones, roughly 76% of them seen just once. The material sequenced was PBMCs. The receptor set was obtained from a young man in good health and CMV-seropositive.

The chain uses TRBV5-5 and TRBJ2-7; 7 bases match TRBD1. The CDR3 is made up of 13 amino acids. In germline, CDR1 is SGHKS, CDR2 YYEKEE (reference sequence). V lost 5 bases, J lost 5 bases, and 7 bases stayed unmatched. CDR3 sequence (DNA): TGTGCCAGCAGATTGACAGGGAGCGACGAGCAGTACTTC. This sequence encodes CASRLTGSDEQYF.

By sample share, this clone is medium-sized. The chain links TRBV10-3 to TRBJ1-5, with D perhaps TRBD1 (6 bases). Germline lookup yields CDR1 ENHRY and CDR2 SYGVKD. The CDR3 length is 15 residues. Trimming took 3 bases from V and 4 from J, leaving 13 bases between them. The CDR3 region is CAISEGAGENQPQHF. CDR3 nucleotide sequence: TGTGCCATCAGTGAAGGGGCAGGGGAGAATCAGCCCCAGCATTTT.

The rearrangement uses TRBV29-1 and TRBJ2-1; tentative D call: TRBD1 (5 bases). The CDR3 is 13 residues long. Germline CDR1 is SQVTM and CDR2 is ANQGSEA. Trimming cost V 5 bases and J 5 bases, with 13 bases left between them. The CDR3 DNA reads TGCAGCGTTACGACAGAAATAGACAATGAGCAGTTCTTC. Residues: CSVTTEIDNEQFF.

The V gene is TRBV19, the J gene TRBJ1-2, with 7 positions matching TRBD1. Germline V gene sequence: CDR1 LNHDA, CDR2 SQIVND (reference sequence). V shed 5 bases and J 4 bases; nucleotides not matched to a gene: 10. The CDR3 contains 15 residues. The CDR3 spells CASSAQGLGSYGYTF. DNA of the CDR3: TGTGCCAGTAGTGCACAGGGGTTAGGTAGCTATGGCTACACCTTC.

V gene TRBV20-1 combines with J gene TRBJ2-3, with D possibly matching TRBD2 (6 bases). The V gene's germline CDR1 is DFQATT and CDR2 SNEGSKA (reference sequence). V lost 3 bases and J lost 11, with 9 bases in between. The CDR3 length is 10 residues. CDR3 in amino acids: CSARGGEQYF. In nucleotides, the CDR3 is TGCAGTGCTAGGGGCGGGGAGCAGTATTTT.

The chain combines TRBV5-4 with TRBJ1-2; D unclear. Trimming stripped 4 bases from V and 4 bases from J, with 11 bases between. The CDR3 is 13 amino acids. Germline values: CDR1 SGHNT, CDR2 YYREEE (reference sequence). The chain's CDR3 is CASSEQRSYGYTF. The CDR3 coding sequence is TGTGCCAGCAGCGAGCAGAGGAGCTATGGCTACACCTTC.

The chain carries TRBV6-6 and TRBJ2-3, with 8 positions matching TRBD2. Germline V lookup: CDR1 MNHNY, CDR2 SVGAGI (reference sequence). The CDR3 contains 15 residues. The junction had 4 bases not matched to a gene; V was cut back by 2 bases and J by 3 bases. CDR3 nucleotide sequence: TGTGCCAGCAGTTACAAGCGGGGGACGACAGATACGCAGTATTTT. Translating it yields CASSYKRGTTDTQYF.

The V and J genes are TRBV2 and TRBJ1-5, with 8 nucleotides matching TRBD1. The CDR3 contains 15 residues. The germline V gene has CDR1 SNHLY and CDR2 FYNNEI. V lost 7 bases, J lost 3 bases, and 8 bases stayed unmatched. The CDR3 DNA reads TGTGCCAGCACCCGACAGGGGAAAGACAATCAGCCCCAGCATTTT. Translated: CASTRQGKDNQPQHF.